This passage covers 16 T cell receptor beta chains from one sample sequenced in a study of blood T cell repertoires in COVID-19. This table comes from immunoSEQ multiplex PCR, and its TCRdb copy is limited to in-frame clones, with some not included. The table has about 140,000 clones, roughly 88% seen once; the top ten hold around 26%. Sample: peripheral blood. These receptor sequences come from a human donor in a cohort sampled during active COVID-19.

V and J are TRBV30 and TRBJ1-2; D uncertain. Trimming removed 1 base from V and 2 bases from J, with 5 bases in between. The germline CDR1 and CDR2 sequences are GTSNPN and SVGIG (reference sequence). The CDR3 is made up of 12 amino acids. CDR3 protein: CAWSAQNYGYTF. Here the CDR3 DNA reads TGTGCCTGGAGTGCCCAGAACTATGGCTACACCTTC.

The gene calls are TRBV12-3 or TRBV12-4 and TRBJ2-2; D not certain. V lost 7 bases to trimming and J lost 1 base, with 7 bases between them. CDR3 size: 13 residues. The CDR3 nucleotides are TGTGCCAGCACCCCGGGGAACACCGGGGAGCTGTTTTTT. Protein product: CASTPGNTGELFF.

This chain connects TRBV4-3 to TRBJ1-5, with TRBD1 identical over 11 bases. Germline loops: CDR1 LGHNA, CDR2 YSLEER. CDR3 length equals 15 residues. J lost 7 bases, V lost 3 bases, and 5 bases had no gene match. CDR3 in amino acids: CASSQDRGPGQPQHF. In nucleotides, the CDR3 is TGCGCCAGCAGCCAGGACAGGGGGCCGGGCCAGCCCCAGCATTTT.

CDR3 sequence (DNA): TGTGCCAGCAGCCGCCTCCGGGCGGGTGGCTACACCTTC. This translates into CASSRLRAGGYTF. The chain uses TRBV3-1 (or the pseudogene TRBV3-2) and TRBJ1-2; D is ambiguous. The germline CDR1 and CDR2 sequences are LGHDT and YNNKEL (reference sequence). Trimming removed 4 bases at V and 7 bases at J, with 13 bases between. The CDR3 is 13 residues long.

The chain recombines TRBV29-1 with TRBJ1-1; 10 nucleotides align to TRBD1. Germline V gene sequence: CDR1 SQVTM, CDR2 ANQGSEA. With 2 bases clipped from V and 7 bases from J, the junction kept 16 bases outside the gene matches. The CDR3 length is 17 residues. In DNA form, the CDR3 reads TGCAGCGTTGAAAAGACAGGGGGCTATCTGGTCGAGGGTGAAGCTTTCTTT. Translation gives CSVEKTGGYLVEGEAFF.

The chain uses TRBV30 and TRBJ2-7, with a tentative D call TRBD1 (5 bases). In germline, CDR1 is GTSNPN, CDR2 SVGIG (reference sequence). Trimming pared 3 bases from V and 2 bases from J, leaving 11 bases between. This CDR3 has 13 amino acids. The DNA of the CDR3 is TGTGCCTGGAGGTCCCGCAGGGCCTACGAGCAGTACTTC. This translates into CAWRSRRAYEQYF.

For the CDR3, the DNA is TGTGCCAGCAGTCCGGGATCATACACAGATACGCAGTATTTT. This codes for CASSPGSYTDTQYF. The chain combines TRBV5-4 with TRBJ2-3; possibly TRBD2 for D (5 bases). Between the trimmed V and J ends, which lost 5 bases and 2 bases, there was a span of 12 bases. Germline V lookup: CDR1 SGHNT, CDR2 YYREEE (reference sequence). CDR3 length equals 14 residues. Complete variable domain (other parts from reference TRBV5-4 and TRBJ2-3): ETGVTQSPTHLIKTRGQQVTLRCSSQSGHNTVSWYQQALGQGPQFIFQYYREEENGRGNFPPRFSGLQFPNYSSELNVNALELDDSALYLCASSPGSYTDTQYFGPGTRLTVL.

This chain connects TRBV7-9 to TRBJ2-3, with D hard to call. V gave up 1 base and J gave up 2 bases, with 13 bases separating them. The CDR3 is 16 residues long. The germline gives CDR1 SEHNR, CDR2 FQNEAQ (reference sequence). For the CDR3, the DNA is TGTGCCAGCAGCTTAGGGGCGACGTGGCACACAGATACGCAGTATTTT. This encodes CASSLGATWHTDTQYF.

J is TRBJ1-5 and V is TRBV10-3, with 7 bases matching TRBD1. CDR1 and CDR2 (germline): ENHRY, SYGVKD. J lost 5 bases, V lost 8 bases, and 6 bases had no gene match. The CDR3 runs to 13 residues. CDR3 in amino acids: CAIGRDSDQPQHF. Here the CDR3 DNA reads TGTGCCATCGGCCGGGACAGCGATCAGCCCCAGCATTTT.

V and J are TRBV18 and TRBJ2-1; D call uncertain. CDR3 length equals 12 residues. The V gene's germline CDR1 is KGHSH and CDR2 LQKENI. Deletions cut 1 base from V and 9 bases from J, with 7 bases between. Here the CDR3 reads CASSPRDTEQFF. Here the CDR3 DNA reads TGTGCCAGCTCACCACGAGACACTGAGCAGTTCTTC.

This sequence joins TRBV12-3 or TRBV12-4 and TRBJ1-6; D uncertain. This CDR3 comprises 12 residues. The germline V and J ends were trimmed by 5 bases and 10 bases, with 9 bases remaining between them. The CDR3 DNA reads TGTGCCAGCAGTCTGGGTAGCTCACCCCTCCACTTT. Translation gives CASSLGSSPLHF.

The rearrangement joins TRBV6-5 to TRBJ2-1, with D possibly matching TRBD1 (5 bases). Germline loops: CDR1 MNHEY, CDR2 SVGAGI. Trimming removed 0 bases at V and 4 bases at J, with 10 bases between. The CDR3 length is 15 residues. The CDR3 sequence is CASSYSKGPYNEQFF. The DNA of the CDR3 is TGTGCCAGCAGTTACTCGAAGGGGCCATACAATGAGCAGTTCTTC.

The CDR3 region has the DNA TGTGCCAGTAGCCCGATGACTAGCGGGGGGGCCGGTGAGACCCAGTACTTC. Its protein product is CASSPMTSGGAGETQYF. V is TRBV19 and J is TRBJ2-5; 14 bases are shared with TRBD2. CDR1 is LNHDA, CDR2 SQIVND, per germline (reference sequence). The CDR3 sequence is 17 residues long. Trimming removed 6 bases from V and 5 bases from J; junction bases left unmatched: 11.

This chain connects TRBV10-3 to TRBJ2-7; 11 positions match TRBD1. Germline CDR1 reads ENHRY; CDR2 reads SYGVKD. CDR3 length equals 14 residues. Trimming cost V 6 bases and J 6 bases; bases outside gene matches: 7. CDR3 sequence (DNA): TGTGCCATCAGACTGGGACAGGGGGAACGCGAGCAGTACTTC. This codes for CAIRLGQGEREQYF.

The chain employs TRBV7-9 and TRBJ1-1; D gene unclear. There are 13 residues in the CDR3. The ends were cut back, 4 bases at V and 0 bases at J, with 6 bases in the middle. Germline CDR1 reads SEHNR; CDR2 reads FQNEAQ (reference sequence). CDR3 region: CASSYQVNTEAFF. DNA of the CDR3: TGTGCCAGCAGCTACCAGGTGAACACTGAAGCTTTCTTT.

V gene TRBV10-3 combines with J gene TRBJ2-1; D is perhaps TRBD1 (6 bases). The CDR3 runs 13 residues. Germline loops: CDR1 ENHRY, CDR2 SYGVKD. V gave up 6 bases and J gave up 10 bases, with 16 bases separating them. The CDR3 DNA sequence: TGTGCCATCAGCGACACTCCCCAGGGGGAGCAGTTCTTC. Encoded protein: CAISDTPQGEQFF.